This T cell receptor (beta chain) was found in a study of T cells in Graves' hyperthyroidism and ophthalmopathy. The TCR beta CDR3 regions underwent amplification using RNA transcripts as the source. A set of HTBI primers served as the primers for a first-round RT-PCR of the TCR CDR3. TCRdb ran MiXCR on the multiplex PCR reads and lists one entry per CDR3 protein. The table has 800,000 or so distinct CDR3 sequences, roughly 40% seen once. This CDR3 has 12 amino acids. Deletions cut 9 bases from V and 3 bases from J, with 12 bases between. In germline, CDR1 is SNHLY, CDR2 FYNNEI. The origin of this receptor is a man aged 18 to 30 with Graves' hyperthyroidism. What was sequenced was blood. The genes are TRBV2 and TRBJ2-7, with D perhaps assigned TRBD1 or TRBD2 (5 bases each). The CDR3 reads CASFVGVYEQYF. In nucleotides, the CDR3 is TGTGCCAGTTTCGTGGGGGTCTACGAGCAGTACTTC.